The TCR beta chain under discussion was sequenced for a study of control samples from healthy donors and cancer patients. The length of the CDR3 is 13 residues. Trimming stripped 5 bases from V and 3 bases from J, with 10 bases between. The germline gives CDR1 KGHSH, CDR2 LQKENI. This clone has a single count. The assay was immunoSEQ multiplex PCR, and TCRdb's table has in-frame clones only and misses some. In the table there are 130,000 or so clones, about 95% of which are singletons. The sequence derives from a man in his sixties with colorectal cancer. The gene calls are TRBV18 and TRBJ1-2; D possibly corresponds to TRBD1 (6 bases). Sequenced input: PBMCs. CDR3 in DNA: TGTGCCAGCTCAGGGGGGCAGGACTATGGCTACACCTTC. This sequence encodes CASSGGQDYGYTF.